In this sample, the clone carrying this T cell receptor beta chain turned up a few times. Its antigen is unidentified. A second PCR, run for about 6 to 11 cycles, used a sample-barcoded 5' primer plus a J-beta primer mix. TCRdb fed the 5' RACE reads into MiXCR, producing one record per CDR3 protein. The sample has more than 900,000 distinct CDR3 sequences, around 27% seen once. The data derive from a study of blood T cells in healthy people across ages. Study-wide results and caveats: TCR beta diversity per million T cells fell roughly linearly with age.

These data also featured in a second study, about T cells of mothers and their children.

What was sequenced was blood. This clonotype was sampled from a girl aged 2 to 9 in good health.

DNA of the CDR3: TGTGCCAGCACCAGCGGGGCCATAGATACGCAGTATTTT. Amino acids: CASTSGAIDTQYF. This rearrangement joins TRBV5-6 to TRBJ2-3; 7 positions match TRBD2. J lost 5 bases, V lost 6 bases, and 6 bases had no gene match. The germline V gene encodes CDR1 SGHDT and CDR2 YYEEEE. This CDR3 contains 13 residues.